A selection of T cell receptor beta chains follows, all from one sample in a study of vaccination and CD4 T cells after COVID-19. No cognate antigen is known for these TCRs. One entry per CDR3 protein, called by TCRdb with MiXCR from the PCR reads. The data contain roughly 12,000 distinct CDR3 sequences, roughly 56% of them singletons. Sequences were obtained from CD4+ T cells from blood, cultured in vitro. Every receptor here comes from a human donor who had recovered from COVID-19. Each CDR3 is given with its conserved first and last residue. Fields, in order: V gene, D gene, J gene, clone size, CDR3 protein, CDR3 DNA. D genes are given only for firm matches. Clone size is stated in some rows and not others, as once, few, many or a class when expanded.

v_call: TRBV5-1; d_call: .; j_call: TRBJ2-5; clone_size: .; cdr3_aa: CASRSIGPGETQYF; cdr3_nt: TGCGCCAGCAGATCTATCGGCCCCGGAGAGACCCAGTACTTC
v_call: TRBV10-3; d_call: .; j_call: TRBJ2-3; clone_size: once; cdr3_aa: CAISESQPTDTQYF; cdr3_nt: TGTGCCATCAGTGAGTCCCAGCCCACAGATACGCAGTATTTT
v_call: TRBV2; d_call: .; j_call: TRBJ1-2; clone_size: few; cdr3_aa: CASSMNYGYTF; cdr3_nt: TGTGCCAGCAGCATGAACTATGGCTACACCTTC
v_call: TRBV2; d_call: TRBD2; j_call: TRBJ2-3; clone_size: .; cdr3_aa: CASRQGLAGGTDTQYF; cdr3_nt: TGTGCCAGCAGACAGGGACTAGCGGGGGGCACAGATACGCAGTATTTT
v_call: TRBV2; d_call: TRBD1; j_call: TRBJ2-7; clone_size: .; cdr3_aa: CASSLRQGPTYEQYF; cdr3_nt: TGTGCCAGCAGTCTACGACAGGGACCGACCTACGAGCAGTACTTC
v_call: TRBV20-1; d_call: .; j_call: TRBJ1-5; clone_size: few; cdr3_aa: CSARVAGQNQPQHF; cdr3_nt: TGCAGTGCTAGAGTTGCAGGGCAAAATCAGCCCCAGCATTTT
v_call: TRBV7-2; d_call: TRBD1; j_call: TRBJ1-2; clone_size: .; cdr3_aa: CASSPDRVIYGYTF; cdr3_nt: TGTGCCAGCAGCCCGGACAGGGTAATCTATGGCTACACCTTC
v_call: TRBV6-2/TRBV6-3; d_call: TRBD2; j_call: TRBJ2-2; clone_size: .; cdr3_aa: CASSYSAGWSGSRTGELFF; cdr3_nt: TGTGCCAGCAGTTACTCCGCCGGTTGGAGCGGGAGTCGGACCGGGGAGCTGTTTTTT
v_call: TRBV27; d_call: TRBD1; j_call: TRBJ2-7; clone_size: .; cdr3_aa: CASSRQGAYEQYF; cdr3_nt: TGTGCCAGCAGCAGGCAGGGGGCATACGAGCAGTACTTC
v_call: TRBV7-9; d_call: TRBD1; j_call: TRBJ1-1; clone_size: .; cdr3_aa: CASSPSFPLTGMNTEAFF; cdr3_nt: TGTGCCAGCAGCCCATCCTTTCCACTGACAGGGATGAACACTGAAGCTTTCTTT
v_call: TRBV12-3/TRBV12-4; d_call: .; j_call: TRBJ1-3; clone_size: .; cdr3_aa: CASRFGQRGNTIYF; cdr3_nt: TGTGCCAGCCGCTTTGGACAGCGAGGAAACACCATATATTTT
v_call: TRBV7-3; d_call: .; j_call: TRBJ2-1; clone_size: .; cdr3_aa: CASSFNDGRGLYNEQFF; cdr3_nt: TGTGCCAGCAGCTTTAACGACGGGAGAGGTCTCTACAATGAGCAGTTCTTC
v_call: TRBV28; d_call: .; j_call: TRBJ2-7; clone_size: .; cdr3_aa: CASSLSNYEQYF; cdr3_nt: TGTGCCAGCAGTTTATCCAATTACGAGCAGTACTTC
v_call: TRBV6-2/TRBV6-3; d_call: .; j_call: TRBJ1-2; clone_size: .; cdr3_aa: CASSRRLGADDGYTF; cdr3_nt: TGTGCCAGCAGCCGCCGGTTGGGGGCGGATGATGGCTACACCTTC
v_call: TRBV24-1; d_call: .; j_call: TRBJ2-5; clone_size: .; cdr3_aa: CATSDLGPQGGETQYF; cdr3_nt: TGTGCCACCAGTGACCTCGGGCCGCAGGGGGGGGAGACCCAGTACTTC
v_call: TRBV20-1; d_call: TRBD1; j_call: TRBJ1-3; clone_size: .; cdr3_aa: CSAWTGSTGNTIYF; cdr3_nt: TGCAGTGCTTGGACAGGTTCTACTGGAAACACCATATATTTT
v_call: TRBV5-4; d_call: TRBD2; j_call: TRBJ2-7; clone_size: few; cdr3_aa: CASSDSGRDNEQYF; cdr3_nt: TGTGCCAGCAGCGATAGCGGGAGGGACAACGAGCAGTACTTC
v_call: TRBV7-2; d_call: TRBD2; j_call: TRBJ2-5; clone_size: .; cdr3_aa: CASSLARSLAGAYQETQYF; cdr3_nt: TGTGCCAGCAGCTTAGCTAGAAGTTTAGCGGGGGCGTACCAAGAGACCCAGTACTTC
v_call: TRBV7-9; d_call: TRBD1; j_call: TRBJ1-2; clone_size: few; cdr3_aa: CASSSSGQGGGYTF; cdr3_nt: TGTGCCAGCAGCTCGTCCGGACAGGGAGGCGGCTACACCTTC
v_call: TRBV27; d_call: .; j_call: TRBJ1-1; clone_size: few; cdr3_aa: CARGGVLNTEAFF; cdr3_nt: TGTGCCAGAGGGGGGGTCCTGAACACTGAAGCTTTCTTT
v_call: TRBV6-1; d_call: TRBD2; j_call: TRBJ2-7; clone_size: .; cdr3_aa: CASSELAGGEQYF; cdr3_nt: TGTGCCAGCAGTGAGCTAGCGGGAGGGGAGCAGTACTTC
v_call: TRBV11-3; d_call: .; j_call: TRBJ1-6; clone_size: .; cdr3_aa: CASSPSRNSPLHF; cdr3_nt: TGTGCCAGCAGCCCAAGTCGTAATTCACCCCTCCACTTT
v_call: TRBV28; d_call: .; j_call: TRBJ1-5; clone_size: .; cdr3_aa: CASNRVNNQPQHF; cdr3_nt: TGTGCCAGCAACAGGGTGAACAATCAGCCCCAGCATTTT
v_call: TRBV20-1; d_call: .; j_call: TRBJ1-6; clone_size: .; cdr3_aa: CSARTGADSWSSPLHF; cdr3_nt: TGCAGTGCTAGAACCGGTGCGGACAGTTGGTCTTCACCCCTCCACTTT
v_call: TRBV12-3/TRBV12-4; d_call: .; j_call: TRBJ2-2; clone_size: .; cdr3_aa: CASSATGLSTGELFF; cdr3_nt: TGTGCCAGCAGTGCGACAGGTCTAAGCACCGGGGAGCTGTTTTTT
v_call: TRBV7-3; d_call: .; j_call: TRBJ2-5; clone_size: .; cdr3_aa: CASSLSTAETQYF; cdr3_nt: TGTGCCAGCAGCTTAAGTACGGCAGAGACCCAGTACTTC
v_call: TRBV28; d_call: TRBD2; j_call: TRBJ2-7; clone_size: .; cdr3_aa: CASRSTLAGVYEQYF; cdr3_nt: TGTGCCAGCAGATCCACACTAGCGGGAGTGTACGAGCAGTACTTC
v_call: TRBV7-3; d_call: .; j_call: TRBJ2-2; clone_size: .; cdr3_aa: CASSLSPVGTGELFF; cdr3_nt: TGTGCCAGCAGCTTAAGTCCAGTCGGCACCGGGGAGCTGTTTTTT
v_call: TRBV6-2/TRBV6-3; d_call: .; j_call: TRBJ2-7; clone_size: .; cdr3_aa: CASSLRQSSYEQYF; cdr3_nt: TGTGCCAGCAGTCTCCGTCAGAGCTCCTACGAGCAGTACTTC
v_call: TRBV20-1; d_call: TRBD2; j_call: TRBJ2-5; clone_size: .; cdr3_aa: CSARGLVQQETQYF; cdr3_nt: TGCAGTGCCCGGGGACTAGTGCAGCAAGAGACCCAGTACTTC
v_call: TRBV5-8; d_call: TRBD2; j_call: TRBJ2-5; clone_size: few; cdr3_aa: CASSLVRLPPGLAGGLSGETQYF; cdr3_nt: TGTGCCAGCAGCTTGGTACGGTTGCCTCCAGGACTAGCGGGAGGATTAAGCGGAGAGACCCAGTACTTC
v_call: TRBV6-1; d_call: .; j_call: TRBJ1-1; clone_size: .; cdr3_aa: CAIRPSLRSNTEAFF; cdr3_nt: TGTGCCATCCGACCCTCCTTGAGGAGCAACACTGAAGCTTTCTTT
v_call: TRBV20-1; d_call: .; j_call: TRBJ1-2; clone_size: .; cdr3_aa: CSARRGGGRDYGYTF; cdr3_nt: TGCAGTGCTAGACGAGGGGGAGGACGGGACTATGGCTACACCTTC
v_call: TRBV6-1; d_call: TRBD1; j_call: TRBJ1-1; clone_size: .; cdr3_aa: CASSALRGEGAFF; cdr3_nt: TGTGCCAGCAGTGCCCTCAGGGGGGAAGGAGCTTTCTTT
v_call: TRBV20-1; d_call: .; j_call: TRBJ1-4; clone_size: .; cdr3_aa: CSARDSQGSEKLFF; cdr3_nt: TGCAGTGCTAGAGATTCTCAGGGTAGTGAAAAACTGTTTTTT
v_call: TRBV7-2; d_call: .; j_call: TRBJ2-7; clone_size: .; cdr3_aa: CASSLEPRAEQYF; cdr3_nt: TGTGCCAGCAGCTTAGAACCTAGAGCCGAGCAGTACTTC
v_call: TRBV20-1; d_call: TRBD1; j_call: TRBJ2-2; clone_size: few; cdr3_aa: CSAETGGFTGELFF; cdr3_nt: TGCAGTGCTGAGACAGGGGGCTTTACCGGGGAGCTGTTTTTT
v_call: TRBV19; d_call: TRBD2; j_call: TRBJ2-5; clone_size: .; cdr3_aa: CASSTGLTSGSLGRETQYF; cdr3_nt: TGTGCCAGTAGTACAGGGTTGACTAGCGGGAGTCTGGGCAGAGAGACCCAGTACTTC
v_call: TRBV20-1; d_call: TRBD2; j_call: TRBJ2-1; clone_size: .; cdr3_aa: CSAMGLAGVGNEQFF; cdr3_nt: TGCAGTGCTATGGGACTAGCGGGAGTAGGCAATGAGCAGTTCTTC
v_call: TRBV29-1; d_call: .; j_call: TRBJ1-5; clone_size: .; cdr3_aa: CSVPDRPLDPQHF; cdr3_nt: TGCAGCGTTCCTGACAGGCCCCTTGACCCCCAGCATTTT
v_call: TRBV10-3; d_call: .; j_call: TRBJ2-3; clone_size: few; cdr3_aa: CAISQGRTGGTDTQYF; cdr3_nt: TGTGCCATCAGTCAGGGCAGGACCGGGGGCACAGATACGCAGTATTTT